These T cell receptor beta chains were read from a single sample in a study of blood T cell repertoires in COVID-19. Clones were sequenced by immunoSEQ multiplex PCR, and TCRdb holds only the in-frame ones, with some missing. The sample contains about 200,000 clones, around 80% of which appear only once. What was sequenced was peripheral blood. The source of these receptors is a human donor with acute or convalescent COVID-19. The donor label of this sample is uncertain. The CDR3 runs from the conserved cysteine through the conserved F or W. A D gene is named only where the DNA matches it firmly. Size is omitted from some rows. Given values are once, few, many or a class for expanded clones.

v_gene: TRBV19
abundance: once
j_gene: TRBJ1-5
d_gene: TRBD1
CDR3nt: TGTGCCAGTAGTCCGAGGACAGGAAGGTTGCCCCAGCCCCAGCATTTT
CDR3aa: CASSPRTGRLPQPQHF

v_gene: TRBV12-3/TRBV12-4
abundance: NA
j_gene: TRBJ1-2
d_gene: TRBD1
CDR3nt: TGTGCCAGCAGATTGACAGGGGTCTATGGCTACACCTTC
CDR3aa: CASRLTGVYGYTF

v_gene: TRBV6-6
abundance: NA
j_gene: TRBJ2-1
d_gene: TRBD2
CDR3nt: TGTGCCAGCAGTTTAGCGGGAGATCGTAATGAGCAGTTCTTC
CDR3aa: CASSLAGDRNEQFF

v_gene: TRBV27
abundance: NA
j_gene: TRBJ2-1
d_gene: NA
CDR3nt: TGTGCCAGCAGTTCCTACCGGGACTACAATGAGCAGTTCTTC
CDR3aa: CASSSYRDYNEQFF

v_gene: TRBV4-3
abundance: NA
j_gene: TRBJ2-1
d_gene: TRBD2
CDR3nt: TGCGCCAGCAGCGTCGGACTAGCGGGAGGGCCTCAAACCTACAATGAGCAGTTCTTC
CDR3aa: CASSVGLAGGPQTYNEQFF

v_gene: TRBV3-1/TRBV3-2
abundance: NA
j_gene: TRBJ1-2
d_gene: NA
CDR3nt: TGTGCCAGCAGCCAAGGCGCTGGTAATAACTATGGCTACACCTTC
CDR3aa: CASSQGAGNNYGYTF

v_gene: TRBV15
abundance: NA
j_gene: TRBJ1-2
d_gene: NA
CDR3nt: TGTGCCACCAGCCCAGGGCTTTCTCACTATGGCTACACCTTC
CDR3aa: CATSPGLSHYGYTF

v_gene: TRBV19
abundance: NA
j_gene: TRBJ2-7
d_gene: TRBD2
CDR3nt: TGTGCCAGTAGTATAAGGGCGGGGGAATCCTACGAGCAGTACTTC
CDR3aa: CASSIRAGESYEQYF

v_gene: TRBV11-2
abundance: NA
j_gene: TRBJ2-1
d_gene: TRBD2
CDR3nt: TGTGCCAGCAGCTTAAGTGGGAGGGTGCATGAGCAGTTCTTC
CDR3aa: CASSLSGRVHEQFF

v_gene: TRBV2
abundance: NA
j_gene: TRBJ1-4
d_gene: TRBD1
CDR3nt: TGTGCCAGCAGTCGTACAGGGGATCCGACTAATGAAAAACTGTTTTTT
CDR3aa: CASSRTGDPTNEKLFF

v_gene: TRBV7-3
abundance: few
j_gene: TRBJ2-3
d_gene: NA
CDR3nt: TGTGCCAGCAGCTCACAGGGTAGGGACACAGATACGCAGTATTTT
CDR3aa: CASSSQGRDTDTQYF

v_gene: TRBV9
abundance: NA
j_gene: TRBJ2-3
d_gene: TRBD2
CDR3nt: TGTGCCAGCAGCGTATCTATAGCGGGGGCCCTGGGGACAGATACGCAGTATTTT
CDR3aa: CASSVSIAGALGTDTQYF

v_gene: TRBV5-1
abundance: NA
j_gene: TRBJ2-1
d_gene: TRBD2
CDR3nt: TGCGCCAGCAGCTTGGCACTAGCGGGAAATGAGCAGTTCTTC
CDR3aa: CASSLALAGNEQFF

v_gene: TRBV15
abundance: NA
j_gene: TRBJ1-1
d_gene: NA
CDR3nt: TGTGCCACCGGCTGGACAGTTAACACTGAAGCTTTCTTT
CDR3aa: CATGWTVNTEAFF

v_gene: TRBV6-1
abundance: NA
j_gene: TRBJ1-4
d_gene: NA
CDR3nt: TGTGCCAGCAGTGATAGAGACAGAAGTGAAAAACTGTTTTTT
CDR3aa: CASSDRDRSEKLFF

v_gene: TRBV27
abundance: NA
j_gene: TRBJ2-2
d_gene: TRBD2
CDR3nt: TGTGCCAGCAGTTTCCAGCGGGGTACGAACACCGGGGAGCTGTTTTTT
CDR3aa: CASSFQRGTNTGELFF